The next 20 T cell receptor beta chains were all read from a single sample in a study of CD8+CD57+ T cells in acquired aplastic anemia. All patients picked for sequencing had shown, by flow cytometry, an expansion of CD8+CD57+ cells. Genomic DNA served as template for TCR beta VDJ and CDR3 profiling. MiXCR was run by TCRdb on the reads, yielding one entry per CDR3 protein. The repertoire consists of 200,000 to 250,000 distinct CDR3 sequences, with 65% occurring once and the leading ten covering under 60%. The sequencing input was sorted CD4+, CD8+, or CD8+CD57+ T cells (not recorded which) from PBMCs. The receptors were sampled from a human donor with aplastic anemia.

About this clonotype: This may be a read error, as it is one base from a much larger clone. The CDR3 coding sequence is TGTGCCTGGAACCGGGACAGGGGAGACGAGCAGTACTTC. It is translated as CAWNRDRGDEQYF. The chain links TRBV30 to TRBJ2-7; TRBD1 agrees at 10 bases. CDR1 is GTSNPN and CDR2 is SVGIG in the germline V gene (reference sequence). The V and J ends lost 4 bases and 5 bases, in that order; junction bases with no gene match: 5. The CDR3 covers 13 residues.

The genes are TRBV3-1 and TRBJ1-6; a weak D match, TRBD1 (6 bases). V was cut by 1 base and J by 4 bases, with 11 bases left in between. This CDR3 region has 16 residues. Germline V CDR1 and CDR2: LGHDT, YNNKEL (reference sequence). The CDR3 region is CASSQVGGRYNSPLHF. CDR3 nucleotide sequence: TGTGCCAGCAGCCAAGTAGGGGGACGTTATAATTCACCCCTCCACTTT.

This chain links TRBV29-1 with TRBJ2-7; D unresolved. The CDR3 covers 11 residues. In germline, CDR1 is SQVTM, CDR2 ANQGSEA. Trimming took 0 bases from V and 3 from J, leaving 3 bases between them. Here the CDR3 DNA reads TGCAGCGTTGAAGATCTCTACGAGCAGTACTTC. This codes for CSVEDLYEQYF.

The V call is TRBV2, the J call TRBJ1-4; D remains ambiguous. The CDR3 runs 13 residues. With 2 bases removed from V and 13 bases from J, the gap between germline ends came to 14 bases. Germline V CDR1 and CDR2: SNHLY, FYNNEI. CDR3 coding DNA: TGTGCCAGCAGTGAACAGTTGGTCGCTAGACTGTTTTTT. Translated, it gives CASSEQLVARLFF.

The chain carries TRBV7-9 and TRBJ2-7; D not certain. CDR1 and CDR2 from the germline V gene are SEHNR and FQNEAQ (reference sequence). This CDR3 has 15 amino acids. Trimming removed 3 bases from V and 3 bases from J, with 15 bases in between. CDR3 DNA sequence: TGTGCCAGCAGCTTGTCGCAGGTAAACGACTACGAGCAGTACTTC. This sequence encodes CASSLSQVNDYEQYF.

The chain combines TRBV7-8 with TRBJ2-1, with D possibly matching TRBD2 (6 bases). The CDR3 is 16 amino acids. V lost 2 bases, J lost 2 bases, and 13 bases lay in between. Germline V gene sequence: CDR1 SGHVS, CDR2 FQNEAQ. The CDR3 coding sequence is TGTGCCAGCAGCTTACGGGGTAGCGGAACCTACAATGAGCAGTTCTTC. Translation gives CASSLRGSGTYNEQFF.

This clonotype was observed a single time. The chain joins TRBV24-1 to TRBJ2-2; D uncertain. V lost 3 bases to trimming and J lost 2 bases, with 9 bases between them. CDR1 KGHDR and CDR2 SFDVKD come from the germline V gene. The CDR3 covers 15 residues. CDR3 nucleotides: TGTGCCACCAGTGATACTTCGACCAACACCGGGGAGCTGTTTTTT. Amino acids: CATSDTSTNTGELFF.

The V and J genes are TRBV15 and TRBJ2-3; possibly TRBD2 for D (8 bases). Deletions cut 2 bases from V and 6 bases from J, with 15 bases between. The length of the CDR3 is 15 residues. Germline assignment: CDR1 LNHNV and CDR2 YYDKDF (reference sequence). CDR3 region: CATSRSREGADTQYF. The CDR3 nucleotides are TGTGCCACCAGCAGATCCCGGGAGGGGGCTGATACGCAGTATTTT.

The chain has TRBV11-1 and TRBJ2-7, with D perhaps matching TRBD1 (5 bases). Trimming removed 4 bases from V and 2 bases from J, with 18 bases in between. The CDR3 runs 16 residues. CDR1 is SGHAT and CDR2 is FQDESV in the germline V gene (reference sequence). The CDR3 loop reads CASSSRPGHDAYEQYF. CDR3 nucleotides: TGTGCCAGCAGCTCGAGACCAGGGCATGATGCCTACGAGCAGTACTTC.

This chain connects TRBV2 to TRBJ1-1; D ambiguous. CDR3 length equals 13 residues. The V end lost 4 bases, the J end lost 2 bases, and 8 bases lay between the germline ends. Germline V lookup: CDR1 SNHLY, CDR2 FYNNEI. This CDR3 reads CASSGPSNTEAFF. CDR3 in DNA: TGTGCCAGCAGTGGACCTTCCAACACTGAAGCTTTCTTT.

This chain joins TRBV10-3 and TRBJ1-1, with D possibly matching TRBD1 (6 bases). The ends were cut back, 6 bases at V and 6 bases at J, with 17 bases in the middle. The length of the CDR3 is 14 residues. Germline loops: CDR1 ENHRY, CDR2 SYGVKD. The DNA of the CDR3 is TGTGCCATCAGGGGGGAGTTAAGGGGGGCTGAAGCTTTCTTT. It encodes CAIRGELRGAEAFF.

The chain links TRBV7-9 to TRBJ2-1; 7 bases match TRBD1. This CDR3 contains 12 residues. Germline lookup yields CDR1 SEHNR and CDR2 FQNEAQ (reference sequence). Trimming removed 5 bases from V and 9 bases from J; junction bases left unmatched: 4. The CDR3 reads CASSLDRTEQFF. CDR3 DNA: TGTGCCAGCAGCCTGGACAGGACTGAGCAGTTCTTC.

Concerning this clonotype: It is unclear where the CDR3 begins or ends on the DNA, so no DNA is shown, and the CDR3 is as TCRdb lists it. CDR3: CASSQVRQGGEKLFFGTDTQYF. V gene TRBV14 combines with J gene TRBJ2-3; no DNA check was done on the table's D call, TRBD1. The germline V gene encodes CDR1 SGHDN and CDR2 FVKESK. The CDR3 has 22 residues if both end residues are counted.

The chain uses TRBV5-6 and TRBJ2-1; no reliable D call. CDR1 and CDR2 (germline): SGHDT, YYEEEE. The CDR3 contains 14 residues. V was clipped by 6 bases and J by 9 bases, with 19 bases between them. CDR3 region: CASTMTNKLPEQFF. For the CDR3, the DNA is TGTGCCAGCACCATGACAAACAAGTTGCCTGAGCAGTTCTTC.

The CDR3 here is CSAEGASGEKLFF. The CDR3 nucleotides read TGCAGTGCCGAGGGGGCTTCGGGTGAAAAACTGTTTTTT. The V gene is TRBV20-1, the J gene TRBJ1-4; TRBD1 matches 7 bases. The CDR3 spans 13 residues. Germline values: CDR1 DFQATT, CDR2 SNEGSKA (reference sequence). The V and J ends lost 6 bases and 7 bases, in that order; junction bases with no gene match: 8.

In this sample, this clonotype turned up a few times. V is TRBV4-3 and J is TRBJ2-7; TRBD1 matches at 7 bases. The CDR3 spans 16 residues. J was trimmed by 2 bases and V by 2 bases; bases with no gene match: 9. Germline values: CDR1 LGHNA, CDR2 YSLEER. CDR3 region: CASSQNRGSPAYEQYF. CDR3 bases: TGCGCCAGCAGCCAAAACAGGGGCTCGCCTGCCTACGAGCAGTACTTC.

The chain employs TRBV7-8 and TRBJ2-7; 7 bases match TRBD1. The trim removed 1 base at V and 3 bases at J, leaving 6 bases unmatched. This CDR3 is built from 15 residues. Per the germline V gene, CDR1 is SGHVS and CDR2 is FQNEAQ. CDR3 sequence (DNA): TGTGCCAGCAGCTTAGAGGGACAGTTAGACTACGAGCAGTACTTC. This translates into CASSLEGQLDYEQYF.

J is TRBJ2-5 and V is TRBV19; 7 nucleotides match TRBD1. Unmatched junction bases numbered 8, after V lost 6 bases and J lost 7 bases. The germline V gene encodes CDR1 LNHDA and CDR2 SQIVND (reference sequence). There are 13 residues in the CDR3. CDR3 bases: TGTGCCAGTAGGGACAGGCCGGTGGGGACCCAGTACTTC. It specifies CASRDRPVGTQYF.

The chain employs TRBV7-9 and TRBJ2-7, with TRBD2 identical over 7 bases. The J segment lost 2 bases and the V segment lost 5 bases, leaving 12 bases of the junction unmatched. Germline-derived CDR1 and CDR2 are SEHNR and FQNEAQ (reference sequence). This CDR3 region has 16 residues. The CDR3: CASSIGLGGRAYEQYF. CDR3 DNA sequence: TGTGCCAGCAGCATCGGACTAGGAGGGAGGGCCTACGAGCAGTACTTC.

This chain connects TRBV2 to TRBJ1-1; D is unresolved. Trimming took 7 bases from V and 0 from J, leaving 15 bases between them. Germline loops: CDR1 SNHLY, CDR2 FYNNEI. CDR3 length equals 15 residues. The CDR3 DNA follows: TGTGCCAGCATTCTCGGTCCCTCTATGAACACTGAAGCTTTCTTT. It yields the protein CASILGPSMNTEAFF.